The 27 T cell receptor beta chains in this list originate from one sample, sequenced in a study of blood T cell repertoires in COVID-19 (dated by TCRdb to 2018 to 2020). The library was prepared using the immunoSEQ multiplex PCR assay. TCRdb limited this immuneACCESS table to in-frame rearrangements with V and J called. A share of clones is missing; checked studies link under half to unresolved V genes, and the rest is unexplained. In all, the sample holds under 35,000 clones, and around 86% of those were seen once. About 70% of the sample is held by the ten biggest clonotypes. Material: peripheral blood. The receptors were sampled from a man aged 65 to 79 with acute or convalescent COVID-19.

This clone appeared a few times. V gene TRBV7-9 combines with J gene TRBJ2-7; 9 bases fit TRBD2. Germline CDR1 reads SEHNR; CDR2 reads FQNEAQ (reference sequence). V trimming: 3 bases; J trimming: 2 bases; junction bases outside the gene matches: 8. The CDR3 spans 16 residues. DNA for the CDR3: TGTGCCAGCAGCTTTTCCGGGACTAGCTCCCCCTACGAGCAGTACTTC. Its translation: CASSFSGTSSPYEQYF.

This sequence joins TRBV19 and TRBJ2-2, with TRBD2 matching 7 bases. Germline V gene lookup returns CDR1 LNHDA and CDR2 SQIVND (reference sequence). Trimming took 11 bases from V and 5 from J; bases not matched to a gene: 23. The CDR3 totals 18 residues. CDR3 DNA: TGTGCCGGAGATAAGGTAAGCGGGGAGGGCTTTTTGACCGGGGAGCTGTTTTTT. Its translation: CAGDKVSGEGFLTGELFF. The full variable domain, its missing parts supplied by reference TRBV19 and TRBJ2-2, is DGGITQSPKYLFRKEGQNVTLSCEQNLNHDAMYWYRQDPGQGLRLIYYSQIVNDFQKGDIAEGYSVSREKKESFPLTVTSAQKNPTAFYLCAGDKVSGEGFLTGELFFGEGSRLTVL.

This chain links TRBV27 with TRBJ1-3; TRBD1 matches at 9 bases. CDR1 is MNHEY and CDR2 is SMNVEV in the germline V gene (reference sequence). The CDR3 runs to 14 residues. Unmatched junction bases numbered 5, after V lost 6 bases and J lost 5 bases. The CDR3 loop reads CASRPTGGRNTIYF. CDR3 sequence (DNA): TGTGCCAGCAGACCGACAGGGGGAAGAAACACCATATATTTT.

This rearrangement joins TRBV6-2 or TRBV6-3 to TRBJ1-1; 8 positions agree with TRBD1. The germline V gene has CDR1 MNHEY and CDR2 SVGEGT. The CDR3 runs to 16 residues. The trim removed 5 bases at V and 3 bases at J, leaving 11 bases unmatched. The CDR3 DNA follows: TGTGCCAGCAGTGCCGCGGACAGGGTTTGGGACACTGAAGCTTTCTTT. Translating gives CASSAADRVWDTEAFF.

V is TRBV3-1 (or the pseudogene TRBV3-2) and J is TRBJ1-3; possible D gene TRBD1, 6 bases. The CDR3 loop spans 15 amino acids. Trimming took off 4 bases at V and 3 bases at J, with 13 bases between the two ends. Per germline, CDR1 LGHDT and CDR2 YNNKEL (reference sequence). The CDR3 is CASSRRDTGGNTIYF. The CDR3 region has the DNA TGTGCCAGCAGCCGACGGGACACCGGTGGAAACACCATATATTTT.

V and J are TRBV19 and TRBJ2-1, with 14 positions matching TRBD2. This CDR3 has 14 amino acids. The germline CDR1 and CDR2 sequences are LNHDA and SQIVND (reference sequence). V lost 7 bases to trimming and J lost 8 bases; unmatched junction nucleotides: 4. CDR3 in DNA: TGTGCCAGTACCGGGACTAGCGGGAGCTATGAGCAGTTCTTC. Its translation is CASTGTSGSYEQFF.

The genes are TRBV3-1 (or the pseudogene TRBV3-2) and TRBJ1-5; D possibly corresponds to TRBD1 (6 bases). The CDR3 is 14 amino acids. V was pared by 3 bases and J by 5 bases, with 11 bases between. Germline V gene sequence: CDR1 LGHDT, CDR2 YNNKEL (reference sequence). In nucleotides, the CDR3 is TGTGCCAGCAGCCAGGAGGGGGGGTATCAGCCCCAGCATTTT. This codes for CASSQEGGYQPQHF.

The chain combines TRBV5-1 with TRBJ2-7, with TRBD2 matching 7 bases. Germline CDR1 reads SGHRS; CDR2 reads YFSETQ. The CDR3 extends over 14 amino acids. The V segment lost 4 bases and the J segment 5 bases; nucleotides outside the gene matches: 9. The CDR3 loop reads CASSPPGGNNEQYF. CDR3 coding DNA: TGCGCCAGCAGCCCCCCCGGGGGGAATAACGAGCAGTACTTC.

The rearrangement uses TRBV25-1 and TRBJ1-3; D unclear. This CDR3 is built from 12 residues. CDR1 is MGHDK and CDR2 is SYGVNS in the germline V gene. The V gene lost 7 bases and the J gene lost 0 bases, with 4 bases spanning the gap. CDR3 sequence: CASTGSGNTIYF. DNA for the CDR3: TGTGCCAGCACAGGCTCTGGAAACACCATATATTTT. Using reference TRBV25-1 and TRBJ1-3 for the parts outside the CDR3, the full variable domain is EADIYQTPRYLVIGTGKKITLECSQTMGHDKMYWYQQDPGMELHLIHYSYGVNSTEKGDLSSESTVSRIRTEHFPLTLESARPSHTSQYLCASTGSGNTIYFGEGSWLTVV.

J is TRBJ1-1 and V is TRBV6-5; 9 nucleotides agree with TRBD1. This CDR3 region has 14 residues. V trimming: 6 bases; J trimming: 3 bases; junction bases outside the gene matches: 5. Looked up from germline, CDR1 is MNHEY and CDR2 is SVGAGI. The CDR3: CASRRQGGYTEAFF. The CDR3 bases are TGTGCCAGCAGACGACAGGGGGGGTACACTGAAGCTTTCTTT.

The J gene is TRBJ2-6, the V gene TRBV5-1; TRBD1 aligns across 9 bases. This CDR3 spans 20 amino acids. The trim removed 4 bases at V and 0 bases at J, leaving 14 bases unmatched. The germline gives CDR1 SGHRS, CDR2 YFSETQ. The CDR3 DNA reads as TGCGCCAGCAGCCCAATTTATGGACAGGGGACGAGCTCTGGGGCCAACGTCCTGACTTTC. It specifies CASSPIYGQGTSSGANVLTF.

The chain carries TRBV5-6 and TRBJ1-2, with 9 nucleotides matching TRBD1. This CDR3 is built from 15 residues. Germline lookup yields CDR1 SGHDT and CDR2 YYEEEE. Losses at the gene ends were 1 base for V and 5 bases for J; bases not matched to a gene: 6. CDR3 sequence reads: CASSLTTGGVYGYTF. In nucleotides, the CDR3 is TGTGCCAGCAGCTTGACCACAGGGGGCGTTTATGGCTACACCTTC.

This clone was seen only once. V is TRBV19 and J is TRBJ1-2; D possibly corresponds to TRBD1 (5 bases). CDR3 size: 16 residues. Between the trimmed V and J ends, which lost 5 bases and 3 bases, there was a span of 19 bases. From germline, CDR1 is LNHDA and CDR2 SQIVND (reference sequence). CDR3 sequence: CASSPSGQGGDYGYTF. For the CDR3, the DNA is TGTGCCAGTAGTCCCTCTGGGCAGGGAGGCGACTATGGCTACACCTTC.

The chain employs TRBV9 and TRBJ2-1; D may be TRBD2 (5 bases). The V and J ends lost 3 bases and 4 bases respectively, with 17 bases between them. Germline CDR1 is SGDLS and CDR2 is YYNGEE. There are 16 residues in the CDR3. CDR3 bases: TGTGCCAGCAGCGCACGTTGGGGAGTGGAATACAATGAGCAGTTCTTC. Its translation is CASSARWGVEYNEQFF. Using reference TRBV9 and TRBJ2-1 for the parts outside the CDR3, the full variable domain is DSGVTQTPKHLITATGQRVTLRCSPRSGDLSVYWYQQSLDQGLQFLIQYYNGEERAKGNILERFSAQQFPDLHSELNLSSLELGDSALYFCASSARWGVEYNEQFFGPGTRLTVL.

V gene TRBV5-1 combines with J gene TRBJ1-1, with no clear D. The germline V gene encodes CDR1 SGHRS and CDR2 YFSETQ. Deletions cut 0 bases from V and 4 bases from J, with 13 bases between. CDR3 size: 15 residues. The DNA of the CDR3 is TGCGCCAGCAGCTTGGCCGGATCGGGAGGCACTGAAGCTTTCTTT. Encoded protein: CASSLAGSGGTEAFF.

V and J are TRBV30 and TRBJ2-1; 8 bases line up with TRBD2. CDR3 size: 11 residues. CDR1 is GTSNPN and CDR2 is SVGIG in the germline V gene (reference sequence). After removal of 1 base from V and 10 bases from J, the junction contained 0 bases not matched to a gene. The CDR3 protein is CAWSGTSEQFF. CDR3 nucleotide sequence: TGTGCCTGGAGTGGGACTAGCGAGCAGTTCTTC.

The sample holds a few counts of this clone. The rearrangement links TRBV5-1 to TRBJ2-5; 10 nucleotides align to TRBD2. The CDR3 is made up of 18 amino acids. The germline V gene encodes CDR1 SGHRS and CDR2 YFSETQ. V dropped 6 bases and J dropped 1; count of bases not matched to a gene: 15. Here the CDR3 reads CASMLGFTASGSQETQYF. The CDR3 nucleotides are TGCGCCAGCATGCTTGGGTTCACGGCTAGCGGGAGCCAAGAGACCCAGTACTTC. The full variable domain, with the rest looked up from reference TRBV5-1 and TRBJ2-5, is KAGVTQTPRYLIKTRGQQVTLSCSPISGHRSVSWYQQTPGQGLQFLFEYFSETQRNKGNFPGRFSGRQFSNSRSEMNVSTLELGDSALYLCASMLGFTASGSQETQYFGPGTRLLVL.

This clone was found a few times. This sequence joins TRBV7-8 and TRBJ1-5; no firm D call. The V gene's germline CDR1 is SGHVS and CDR2 FQNEAQ. V was shortened by 5 bases and J by 10 bases, with 12 bases between the two germline ends. This CDR3 is built from 12 residues. The CDR3, as DNA: TGTGCCAGCAGCCCCGGGGTAGGACCCCAGCATTTT. It codes for CASSPGVGPQHF.

The chain is built from TRBV15 and TRBJ1-3, with a weak D call TRBD1 (6 bases). With 0 bases removed from V and 3 bases from J, the gap between germline ends came to 15 bases. This CDR3 spans 17 amino acids. The germline gives CDR1 LNHNV, CDR2 YYDKDF (reference sequence). CDR3 DNA sequence: TGTGCCACCAGCAGAGATCCGGGCAGGGGTAATGGAAACACCATATATTTT. It is translated as CATSRDPGRGNGNTIYF.

This clone was observed a few times. This sequence joins TRBV28 and TRBJ1-4, with D unclear. With 7 bases removed from V and 9 bases from J, the gap between germline ends came to 21 bases. CDR1 is MDHEN, CDR2 SYDVKM, per germline. The CDR3 is 15 amino acids. CDR3 residues: CASTRRWRAKQKLFF. The CDR3, as DNA: TGTGCCAGCACTCGCCGTTGGAGGGCGAAACAAAAACTGTTTTTT.

This chain connects TRBV5-6 to TRBJ2-7; 9 nucleotides agree with TRBD1. Germline lookup yields CDR1 SGHDT and CDR2 YYEEEE. CDR3 length: 15 residues. V shed 4 bases and J 2 bases; nucleotides not matched to a gene: 7. CDR3 in amino acids: CASSVGQGNPYEQYF. The CDR3 region has the DNA TGTGCCAGCAGCGTTGGACAGGGGAATCCCTACGAGCAGTACTTC.

The chain employs TRBV6-2 or TRBV6-3 and TRBJ1-1; 9 bases line up with TRBD1. The CDR3 covers 13 residues. V trimming: 5 bases; J trimming: 5 bases; junction bases outside the gene matches: 3. Germline assignment: CDR1 MNHEY and CDR2 SVGEGT. CDR3 loop: CASSGTGWTEAFF. CDR3 DNA: TGTGCCAGCAGTGGGACAGGGTGGACTGAAGCTTTCTTT.

This clone was counted a single time. This rearrangement joins TRBV11-3 to TRBJ2-3, with 8 bases aligning to TRBD2. CDR1 is SGHNT and CDR2 is YENEEA in the germline V gene. This CDR3 has 15 amino acids. V lost 5 bases, J lost 4 bases, and 8 bases stayed unmatched. The CDR3 DNA follows: TGTGCCAGCAGCGTAGGGGGACTAGACGCAGATACGCAGTATTTT. It is translated as CASSVGGLDADTQYF.

The chain couples TRBV18 to TRBJ1-2, with a tentative D call TRBD1 (5 bases). Germline lookup yields CDR1 KGHSH and CDR2 LQKENI. CDR3 length equals 15 residues. V was pared by 0 bases and J by 1 base, with 9 bases between. DNA for the CDR3: TGTGCCAGCTCACCACCGGGACTGGTTAACTATGGCTACACCTTC. This sequence encodes CASSPPGLVNYGYTF.

V is TRBV19 and J is TRBJ1-3, with 8 nucleotides matching TRBD1. The CDR3 loop spans 15 amino acids. Unmatched junction bases numbered 9, after V lost 8 bases and J lost 3 bases. Germline V CDR1 and CDR2: LNHDA, SQIVND (reference sequence). The CDR3 spells CASESGTGVGNTIYF. CDR3 nucleotides: TGTGCCAGTGAGTCTGGGACAGGAGTTGGAAACACCATATATTTT.

The chain recombines TRBV5-1 with TRBJ1-4; TRBD1 is a possible D gene (6 bases). This CDR3 region has 16 residues. The germline V gene has CDR1 SGHRS and CDR2 YFSETQ. V was clipped by 4 bases and J by 7 bases, with 20 bases between them. The CDR3 nucleotides read TGCGCCAGCAGCACACAAGCACAGGGTGGGACTGAAAAACTGTTTTTT. Translating gives CASSTQAQGGTEKLFF.

This chain joins TRBV19 and TRBJ2-2, with 7 bases that match TRBD2. Per germline, CDR1 LNHDA and CDR2 SQIVND (reference sequence). With V trimmed by 4 bases and J by 0 bases, 5 bases remained unmatched. The CDR3 covers 16 residues. CDR3 residues: CASSKPGRANTGELFF. The CDR3 DNA follows: TGTGCCAGTAGTAAACCAGGGAGGGCGAACACCGGGGAGCTGTTTTTT.